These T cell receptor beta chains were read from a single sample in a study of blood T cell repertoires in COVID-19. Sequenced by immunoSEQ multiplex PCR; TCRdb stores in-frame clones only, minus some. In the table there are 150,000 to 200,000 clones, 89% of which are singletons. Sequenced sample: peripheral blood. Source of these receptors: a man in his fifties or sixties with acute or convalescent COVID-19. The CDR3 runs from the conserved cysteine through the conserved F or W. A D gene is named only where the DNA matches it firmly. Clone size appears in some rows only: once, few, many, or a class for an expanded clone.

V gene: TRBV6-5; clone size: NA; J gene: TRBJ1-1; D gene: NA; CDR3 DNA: TGTGCCACCTCCAGGGGCACTGAAGCTTTCTTT; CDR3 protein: CATSRGTEAFF
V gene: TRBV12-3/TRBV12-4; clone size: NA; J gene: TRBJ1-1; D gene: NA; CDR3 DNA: TGTGCCAGCACGAGGCTGCGAAACACTGAAGCTTTCTTT; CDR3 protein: CASTRLRNTEAFF
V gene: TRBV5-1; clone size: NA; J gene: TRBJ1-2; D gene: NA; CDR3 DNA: TGCGCCAGCAGCTTGGGAGTAGACCGAGGCCTGTACTATGGCTACACCTTC; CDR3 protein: CASSLGVDRGLYYGYTF
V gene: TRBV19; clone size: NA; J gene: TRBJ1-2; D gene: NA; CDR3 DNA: TGTGCCAGTAGTGGGCAGGGGCCCTATGGCTACACCTTC; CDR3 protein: CASSGQGPYGYTF
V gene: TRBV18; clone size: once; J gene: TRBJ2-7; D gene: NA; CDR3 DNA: TGTGCCAGCTCACCCGTGGCTGCCTACGAGCAGTACTTC; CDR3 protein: CASSPVAAYEQYF
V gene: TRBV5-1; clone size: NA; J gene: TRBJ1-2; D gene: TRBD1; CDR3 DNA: TGCGCCAGCAGCACGGGACAGGCCGTTTATGGCTACACCTTC; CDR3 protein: CASSTGQAVYGYTF
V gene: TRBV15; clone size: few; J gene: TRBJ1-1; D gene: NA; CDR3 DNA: TGTGCCACCAGCAGAGAGGAGGGGTACACTGAAGCTTTCTTT; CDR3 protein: CATSREEGYTEAFF
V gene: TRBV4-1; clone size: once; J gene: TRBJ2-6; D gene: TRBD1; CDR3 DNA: TGCGCCAGCAGCGGGGACAGGGGCTCCTCTGGGGCCAACGTCCTGACTTTC; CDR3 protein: CASSGDRGSSGANVLTF
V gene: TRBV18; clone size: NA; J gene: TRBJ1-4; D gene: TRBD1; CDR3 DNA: TGTGCCAGCTCGGAGGGACAGGGGACGGTCGAAAAACTGTTTTTT; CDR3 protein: CASSEGQGTVEKLFF
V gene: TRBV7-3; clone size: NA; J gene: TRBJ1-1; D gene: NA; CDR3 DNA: TGTGCCAGCAGCTTAAGAGGGTGGGGACATCAGAACACTGAAGCTTTCTTT; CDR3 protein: CASSLRGWGHQNTEAFF
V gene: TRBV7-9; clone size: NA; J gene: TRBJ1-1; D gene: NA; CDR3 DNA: TGTGCCAGCAGCCCCCCGGGGGGGATGAACACTGAAGCTTTCTTT; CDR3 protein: CASSPPGGMNTEAFF
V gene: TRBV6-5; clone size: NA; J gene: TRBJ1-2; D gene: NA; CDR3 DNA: TGTGCCAGCATGGGGGGAGTCCTACCCTATGGCTACACCTTC; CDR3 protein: CASMGGVLPYGYTF
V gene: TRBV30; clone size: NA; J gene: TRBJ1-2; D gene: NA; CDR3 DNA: TGTGCCTGGAGGACGGGGAACTATGGCTACACCTTC; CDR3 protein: CAWRTGNYGYTF
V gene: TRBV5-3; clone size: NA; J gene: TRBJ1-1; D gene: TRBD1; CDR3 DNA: TGTGCCAGAAGGCGGACAGGGTGGTTCCGGAACACTGAAGCTTTCTTT; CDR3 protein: CARRRTGWFRNTEAFF
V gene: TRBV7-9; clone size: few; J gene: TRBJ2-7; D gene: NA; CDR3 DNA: TGTGCCAGCAGCTTGCAGGGAAGCTCCTACGAGCAGTACTTC; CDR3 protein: CASSLQGSSYEQYF
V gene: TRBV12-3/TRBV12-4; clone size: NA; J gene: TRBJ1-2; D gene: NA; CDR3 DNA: TGTGCCAGCAGTGCCCAGGGCTATGGCTACACCTTC; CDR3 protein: CASSAQGYGYTF
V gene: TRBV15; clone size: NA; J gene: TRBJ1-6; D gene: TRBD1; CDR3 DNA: TGTGCCACCAGCATTCTGACAGGGAAGGGTTCACCCCTCCACTTT; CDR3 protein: CATSILTGKGSPLHF
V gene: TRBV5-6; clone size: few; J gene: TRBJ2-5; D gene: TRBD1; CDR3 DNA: TGTGCCAGCAGCGAGGCCGGGACAGGGGGAGAGACCCAGTACTTC; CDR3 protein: CASSEAGTGGETQYF
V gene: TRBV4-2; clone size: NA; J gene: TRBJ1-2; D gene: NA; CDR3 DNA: TGTGCCAGCAGCCAGGAATCAGAGGGAGGTGGCTACACCTTC; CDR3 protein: CASSQESEGGGYTF
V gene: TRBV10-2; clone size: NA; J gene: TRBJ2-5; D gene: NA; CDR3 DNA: TGCGCCAGCAGCAGTGTCCAAGAGACCCAGTACTTC; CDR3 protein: CASSSVQETQYF
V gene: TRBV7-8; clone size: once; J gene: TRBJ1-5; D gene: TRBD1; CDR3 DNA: TGTGCCAGCAGCTTGGGACAGGGATTTGCCCAGCATTTT; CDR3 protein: CASSLGQGFAQHF
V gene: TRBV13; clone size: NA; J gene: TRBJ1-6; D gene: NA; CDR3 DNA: TGTGCCAGCAGCTTAAGGCCCCCGGGGGGTATCGATTCACCCCTCCACTTT; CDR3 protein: CASSLRPPGGIDSPLHF
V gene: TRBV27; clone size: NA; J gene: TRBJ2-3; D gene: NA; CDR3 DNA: TGTGCCAGCAGTGTACAATCCCGCTCAGATACGCAGTATTTT; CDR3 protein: CASSVQSRSDTQYF
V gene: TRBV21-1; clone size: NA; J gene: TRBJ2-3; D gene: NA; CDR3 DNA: TGTGCCAGCGGTAGAGCCCTTTATACGCAGTATTTT; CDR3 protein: CASGRALYTQYF
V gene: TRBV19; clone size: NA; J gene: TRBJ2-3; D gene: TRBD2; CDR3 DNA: TGTGCCAGTAGTAGCGGGGGGGCCGGGGATACGCAGTATTTT; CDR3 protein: CASSSGGAGDTQYF
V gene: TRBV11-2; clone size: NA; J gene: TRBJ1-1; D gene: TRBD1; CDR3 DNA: TGTGCCAGCAGCTCCCGACAGGGGGGGAACACTGAAGCTTTCTTT; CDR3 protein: CASSSRQGGNTEAFF
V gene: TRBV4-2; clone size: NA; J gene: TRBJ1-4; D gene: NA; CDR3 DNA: TGTGCCAGCAGCCAAGCGCGTGCAACTAATGAAAAACTGTTTTTT; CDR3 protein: CASSQARATNEKLFF
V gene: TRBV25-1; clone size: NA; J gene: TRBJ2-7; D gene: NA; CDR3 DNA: TGTGCCAGCAGTGAATCGGGGACCTACGAGCAGTACTTC; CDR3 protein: CASSESGTYEQYF
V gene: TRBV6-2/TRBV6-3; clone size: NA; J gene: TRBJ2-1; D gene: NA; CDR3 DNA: TGTGCCAGCAGTTATACCCTACAAGCGGTGAATTCCTACAATGAGCAGTTCTTC; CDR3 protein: CASSYTLQAVNSYNEQFF
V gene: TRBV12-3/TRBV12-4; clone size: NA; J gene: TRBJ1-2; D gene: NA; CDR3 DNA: TGTGCCAGCAGCTACCAGGGGTATGGCTACACCTTC; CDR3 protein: CASSYQGYGYTF
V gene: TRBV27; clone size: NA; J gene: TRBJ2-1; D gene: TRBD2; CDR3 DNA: TGTGCCAGCACTTCTACCGGGACTAGAACAAACAATGAGCAGTTCTTC; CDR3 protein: CASTSTGTRTNNEQFF
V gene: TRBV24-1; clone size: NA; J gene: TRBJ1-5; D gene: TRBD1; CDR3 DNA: TGTGCCACCAGTGGAGGACAGGGGGCGAGCAATCAGCCCCAGCATTTT; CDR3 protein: CATSGGQGASNQPQHF
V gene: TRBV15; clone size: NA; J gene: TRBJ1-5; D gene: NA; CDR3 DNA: TGTGCCACCAGCAGGAGGGGGGGCACTAGCAATCAGCCCCAGCATTTT; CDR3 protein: CATSRRGGTSNQPQHF
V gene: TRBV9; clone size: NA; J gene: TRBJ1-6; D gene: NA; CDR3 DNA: TGTGCCAGTGGGGGGTTCTATAATTCACCCCTCCACTTT; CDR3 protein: CASGGFYNSPLHF
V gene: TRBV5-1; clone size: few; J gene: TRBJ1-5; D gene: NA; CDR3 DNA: TGCGCCAGCAGCTTGGGGCCTAATCAGCCCCAGCATTTT; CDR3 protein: CASSLGPNQPQHF
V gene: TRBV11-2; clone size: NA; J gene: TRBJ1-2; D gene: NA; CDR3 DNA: TGTGCCAGCAGCTTAGATCATGGCAGGGTATCTCAGGATGGCTACACCTTC; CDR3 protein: CASSLDHGRVSQDGYTF
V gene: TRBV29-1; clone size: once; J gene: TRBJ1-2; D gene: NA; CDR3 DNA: TGCAGCGCACACACCACATCTAACTATGGCTACACCTTC; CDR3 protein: CSAHTTSNYGYTF
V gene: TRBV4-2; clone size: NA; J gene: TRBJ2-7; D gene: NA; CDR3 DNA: TGTGCCAGCAGCCAAGATGTCTATCCTGACACCTACGAGCAGTACTTC; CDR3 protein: CASSQDVYPDTYEQYF
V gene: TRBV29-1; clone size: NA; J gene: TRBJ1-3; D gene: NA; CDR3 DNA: TGCAGCGTTGTCTGGGAGAACGGAAACACCATATATTTT; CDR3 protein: CSVVWENGNTIYF
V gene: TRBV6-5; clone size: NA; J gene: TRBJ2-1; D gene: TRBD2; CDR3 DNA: TGTGCCAGCACCGGTCTAGCGGTCTCCTACAATGAGCAGTTCTTC; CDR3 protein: CASTGLAVSYNEQFF
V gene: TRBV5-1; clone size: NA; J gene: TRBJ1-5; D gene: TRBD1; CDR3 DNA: TGCGCCAGCAGCCTACAGGGGAAGGGCAATCAGCCCCAGCATTTT; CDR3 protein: CASSLQGKGNQPQHF
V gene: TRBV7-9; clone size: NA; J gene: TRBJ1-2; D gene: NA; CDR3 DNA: TGTGCCAGCAGCTTAGCTGTTGGCAGGGGAGCCTATGGCTACACCTTC; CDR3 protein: CASSLAVGRGAYGYTF
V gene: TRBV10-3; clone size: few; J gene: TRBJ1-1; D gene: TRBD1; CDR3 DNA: TGTGCCATCAGCCCTGGGACAGGTTGGAACACTGAAGCTTTCTTT; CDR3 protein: CAISPGTGWNTEAFF
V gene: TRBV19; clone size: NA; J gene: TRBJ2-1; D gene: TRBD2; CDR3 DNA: TGTGCCAGTAGTGGGACTAGCGGACTCTACAATGAGCAGTTCTTC; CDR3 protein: CASSGTSGLYNEQFF
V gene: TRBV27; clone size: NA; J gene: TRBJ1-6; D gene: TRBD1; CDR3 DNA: TGTGCCAGCGCGACAGGGGGAAGTTCACCCCTCCACTTT; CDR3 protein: CASATGGSSPLHF
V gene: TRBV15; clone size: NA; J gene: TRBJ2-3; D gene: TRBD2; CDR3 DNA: TGTGCCACCAGCAGCCGGGGGGGCTGGGAGTATACGCAGTATTTT; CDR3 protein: CATSSRGGWEYTQYF